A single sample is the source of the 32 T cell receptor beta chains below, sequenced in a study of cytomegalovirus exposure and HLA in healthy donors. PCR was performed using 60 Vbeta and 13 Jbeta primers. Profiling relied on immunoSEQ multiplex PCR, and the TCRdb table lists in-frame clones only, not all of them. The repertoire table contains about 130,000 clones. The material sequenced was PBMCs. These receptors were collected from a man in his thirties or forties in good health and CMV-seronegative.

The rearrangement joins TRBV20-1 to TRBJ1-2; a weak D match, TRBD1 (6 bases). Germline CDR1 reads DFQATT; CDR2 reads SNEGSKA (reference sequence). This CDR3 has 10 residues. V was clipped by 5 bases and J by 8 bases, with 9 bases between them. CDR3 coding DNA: TGCAGTGCTGTAGACAGGGGCTACACCTTC. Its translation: CSAVDRGYTF.

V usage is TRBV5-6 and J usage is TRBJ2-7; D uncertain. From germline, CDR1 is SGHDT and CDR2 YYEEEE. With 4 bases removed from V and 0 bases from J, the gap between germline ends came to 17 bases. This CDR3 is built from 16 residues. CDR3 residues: CASSQRSSRYSYEQYF. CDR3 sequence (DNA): TGTGCCAGCAGCCAACGGTCGTCTCGATACTCCTACGAGCAGTACTTC.

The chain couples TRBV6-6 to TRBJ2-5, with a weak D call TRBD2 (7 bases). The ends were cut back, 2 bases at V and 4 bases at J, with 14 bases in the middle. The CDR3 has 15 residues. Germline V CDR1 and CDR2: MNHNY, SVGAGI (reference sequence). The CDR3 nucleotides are TGTGCCAGCAGTTACCCGGGGGGAGGGGGAGAGACCCAGTACTTC. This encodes CASSYPGGGGETQYF.

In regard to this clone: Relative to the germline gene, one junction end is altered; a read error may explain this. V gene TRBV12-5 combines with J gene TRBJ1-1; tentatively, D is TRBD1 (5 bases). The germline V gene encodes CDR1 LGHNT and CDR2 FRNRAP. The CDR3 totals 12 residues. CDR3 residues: CASGLGGGEAFF. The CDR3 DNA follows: TGTGCTAGTGGCTTGGGGGGGGGTGAAGCTTTCTTT.

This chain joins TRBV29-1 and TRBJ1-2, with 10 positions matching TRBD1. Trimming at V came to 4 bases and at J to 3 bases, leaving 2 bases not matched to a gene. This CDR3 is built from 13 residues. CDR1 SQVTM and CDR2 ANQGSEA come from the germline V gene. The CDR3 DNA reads TGCAGCGTTGTGGGACAGGGGTACTATGGCTACACCTTC. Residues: CSVVGQGYYGYTF.

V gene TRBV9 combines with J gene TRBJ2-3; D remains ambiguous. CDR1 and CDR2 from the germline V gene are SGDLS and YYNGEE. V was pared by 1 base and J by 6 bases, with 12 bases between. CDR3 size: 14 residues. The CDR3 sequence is CASSVLAETDTQYF. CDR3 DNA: TGTGCCAGCAGCGTATTGGCGGAGACGGATACGCAGTATTTT. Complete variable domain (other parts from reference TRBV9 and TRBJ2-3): DSGVTQTPKHLITATGQRVTLRCSPRSGDLSVYWYQQSLDQGLQFLIQYYNGEERAKGNILERFSAQQFPDLHSELNLSSLELGDSALYFCASSVLAETDTQYFGPGTRLTVL.

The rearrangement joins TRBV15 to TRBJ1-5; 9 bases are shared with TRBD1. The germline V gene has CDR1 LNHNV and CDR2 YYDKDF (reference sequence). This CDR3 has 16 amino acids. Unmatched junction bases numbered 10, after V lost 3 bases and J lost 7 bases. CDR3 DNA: TGTGCCACCAGCAGGGACAACAGGGGGCGAGGACAGCCCCAGCATTTT. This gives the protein CATSRDNRGRGQPQHF.

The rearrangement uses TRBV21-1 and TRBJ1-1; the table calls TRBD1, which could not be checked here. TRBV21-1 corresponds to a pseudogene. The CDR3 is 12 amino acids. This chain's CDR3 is CARGQGLTEAFF. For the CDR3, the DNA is TGTGCCAGAGGACAGGGGCTAACTGAAGCTTTCTTT.

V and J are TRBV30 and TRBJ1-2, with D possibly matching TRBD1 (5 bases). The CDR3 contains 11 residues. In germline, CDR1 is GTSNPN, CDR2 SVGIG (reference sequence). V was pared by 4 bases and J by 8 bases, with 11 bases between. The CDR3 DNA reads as TGTGCCTGGAATAGGGGCTTCGGCTACACCTTC. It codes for CAWNRGFGYTF.

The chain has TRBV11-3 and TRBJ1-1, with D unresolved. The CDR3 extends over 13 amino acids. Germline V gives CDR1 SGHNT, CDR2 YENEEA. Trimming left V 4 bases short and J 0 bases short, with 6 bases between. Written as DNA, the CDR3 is TGTGCCAGCAGCTCTTCCCTGAACACTGAAGCTTTCTTT. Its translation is CASSSSLNTEAFF.

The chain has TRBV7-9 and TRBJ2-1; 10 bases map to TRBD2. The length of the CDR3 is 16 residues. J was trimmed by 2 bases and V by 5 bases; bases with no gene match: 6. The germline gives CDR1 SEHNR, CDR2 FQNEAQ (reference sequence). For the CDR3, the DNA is TGTGCCAGCAGCGCCCGACTAGCGGGTGCCTACAATGAGCAGTTCTTC. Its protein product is CASSARLAGAYNEQFF.

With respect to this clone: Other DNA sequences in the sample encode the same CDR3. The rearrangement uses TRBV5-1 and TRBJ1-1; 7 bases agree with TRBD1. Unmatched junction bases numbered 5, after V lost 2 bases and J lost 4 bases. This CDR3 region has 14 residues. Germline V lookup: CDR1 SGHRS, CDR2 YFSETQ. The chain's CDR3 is CASSLISGGTEAFF. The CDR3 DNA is TGCGCCAGCAGCTTAATCTCAGGGGGCACTGAAGCTTTCTTT.

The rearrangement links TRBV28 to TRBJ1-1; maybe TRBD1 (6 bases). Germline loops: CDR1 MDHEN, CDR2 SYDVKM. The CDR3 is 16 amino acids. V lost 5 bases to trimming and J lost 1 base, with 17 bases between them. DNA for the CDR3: TGTGCCAGCAGTCCCCCCGGACAGCGCTCGAACACTGAAGCTTTCTTT. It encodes CASSPPGQRSNTEAFF. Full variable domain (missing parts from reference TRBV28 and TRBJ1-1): DVKVTQSSRYLVKRTGEKVFLECVQDMDHENMFWYRQDPGLGLRLIYFSYDVKMKEKGDIPEGYSVSREKKERFSLILESASTNQTSMYLCASSPPGQRSNTEAFFGQGTRLTVV.

The CDR3 sequence is CASSLGGLRYNSPLHF. The CDR3 DNA is TGTGCCAGCAGCTTGGGGGGACTGAGGTATAATTCACCCCTCCACTTT. This chain links TRBV7-2 with TRBJ1-6; tentatively, D is TRBD1 (5 bases). Germline V gene data show CDR1 as SGHTA and CDR2 as FQGNSA. V gave up 3 bases and J gave up 4 bases, with 13 bases separating them. The CDR3 runs 16 residues.

CDR3: CASRLADRNVQPQHF. CDR3 nucleotides: TGTGCAAGTCGCTTAGCGGACAGAAACGTACAGCCCCAGCATTTT. The chain combines TRBV12-2 with TRBJ1-5; the table names TRBD1, a call not compared with the DNA. TRBV12-2 is deemed a pseudogene. The CDR3 runs to 15 residues.

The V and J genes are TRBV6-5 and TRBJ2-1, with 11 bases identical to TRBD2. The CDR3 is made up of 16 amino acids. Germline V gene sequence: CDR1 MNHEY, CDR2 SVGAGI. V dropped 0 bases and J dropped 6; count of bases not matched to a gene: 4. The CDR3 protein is CASSYSASGRSNEQFF. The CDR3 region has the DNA TGTGCCAGCAGTTACTCTGCTAGCGGGAGGTCCAATGAGCAGTTCTTC.

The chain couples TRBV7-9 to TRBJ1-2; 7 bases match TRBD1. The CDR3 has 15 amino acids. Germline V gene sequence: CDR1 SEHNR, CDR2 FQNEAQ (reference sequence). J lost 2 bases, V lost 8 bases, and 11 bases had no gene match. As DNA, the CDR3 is TGTGCCAGCGGACCTCGACAGGGCAGAAACTATGGCTACACCTTC. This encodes CASGPRQGRNYGYTF.

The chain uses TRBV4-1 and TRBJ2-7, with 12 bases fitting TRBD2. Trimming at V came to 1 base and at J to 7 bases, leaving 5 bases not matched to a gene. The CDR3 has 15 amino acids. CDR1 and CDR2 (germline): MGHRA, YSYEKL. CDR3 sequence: CASSQVSLAGGEQYF. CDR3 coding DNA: TGCGCCAGCAGCCAAGTCTCACTAGCGGGAGGTGAGCAGTACTTC.

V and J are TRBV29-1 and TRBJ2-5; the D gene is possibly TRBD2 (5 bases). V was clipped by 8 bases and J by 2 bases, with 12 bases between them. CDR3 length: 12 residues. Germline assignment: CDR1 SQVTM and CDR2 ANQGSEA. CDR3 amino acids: CSIRGFQETQYF. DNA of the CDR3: TGCAGCATTCGGGGTTTTCAAGAGACCCAGTACTTC.

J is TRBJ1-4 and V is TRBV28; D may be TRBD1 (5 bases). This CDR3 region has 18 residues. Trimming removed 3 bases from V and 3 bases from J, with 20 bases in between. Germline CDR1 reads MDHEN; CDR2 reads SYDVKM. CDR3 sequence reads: CASSFVGGYLTSNEKLFF. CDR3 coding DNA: TGTGCCAGCAGTTTTGTCGGGGGTTATTTGACTTCTAATGAAAAACTGTTTTTT.

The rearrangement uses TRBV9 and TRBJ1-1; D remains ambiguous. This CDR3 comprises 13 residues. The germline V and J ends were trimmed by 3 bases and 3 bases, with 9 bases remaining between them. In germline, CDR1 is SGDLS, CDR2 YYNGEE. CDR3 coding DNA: TGTGCCAGCAGCGCTACGGTCGACACTGAAGCTTTCTTT. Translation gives CASSATVDTEAFF.

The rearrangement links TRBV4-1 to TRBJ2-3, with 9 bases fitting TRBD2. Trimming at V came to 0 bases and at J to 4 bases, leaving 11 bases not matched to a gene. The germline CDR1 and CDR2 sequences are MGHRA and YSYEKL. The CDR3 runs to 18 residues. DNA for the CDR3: TGCGCCAGCAGCCAAGACCCTAGCGGGACTGTCGGGGCAGATACGCAGTATTTT. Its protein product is CASSQDPSGTVGADTQYF.

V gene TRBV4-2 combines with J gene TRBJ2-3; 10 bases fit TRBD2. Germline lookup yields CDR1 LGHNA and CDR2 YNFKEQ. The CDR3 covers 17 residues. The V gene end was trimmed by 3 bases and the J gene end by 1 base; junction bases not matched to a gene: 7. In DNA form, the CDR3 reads TGTGCCAGCAGCCAGAGCGGGAGGGGAGGTGGCACAGATACGCAGTATTTT. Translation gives CASSQSGRGGGTDTQYF.

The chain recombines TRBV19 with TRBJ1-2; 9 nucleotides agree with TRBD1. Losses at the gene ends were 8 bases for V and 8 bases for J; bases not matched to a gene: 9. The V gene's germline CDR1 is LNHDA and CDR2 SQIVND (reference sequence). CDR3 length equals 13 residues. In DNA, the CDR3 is TGTGCCAGTCGACGGGACAGGGAGGACGGCTACACCTTC. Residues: CASRRDREDGYTF.

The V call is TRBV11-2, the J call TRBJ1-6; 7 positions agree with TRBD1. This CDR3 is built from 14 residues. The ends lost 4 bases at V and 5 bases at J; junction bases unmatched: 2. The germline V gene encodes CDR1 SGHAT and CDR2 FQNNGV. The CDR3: CASSSGTDNSPLHF. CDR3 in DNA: TGTGCCAGCAGCTCCGGGACAGATAATTCACCCCTCCACTTT.

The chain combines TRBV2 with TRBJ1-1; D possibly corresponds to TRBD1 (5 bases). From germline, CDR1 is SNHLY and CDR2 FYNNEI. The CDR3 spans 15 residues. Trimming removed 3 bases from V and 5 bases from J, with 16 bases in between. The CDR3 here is CASSDDARRGTEAFF. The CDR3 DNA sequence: TGTGCCAGCAGTGACGACGCCCGAAGGGGAACTGAAGCTTTCTTT.

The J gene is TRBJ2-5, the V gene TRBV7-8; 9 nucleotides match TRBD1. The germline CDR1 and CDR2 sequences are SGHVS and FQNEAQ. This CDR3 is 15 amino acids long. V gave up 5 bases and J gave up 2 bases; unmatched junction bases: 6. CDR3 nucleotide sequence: TGTGCCAGCAGCACCCCGGACAGGGGTCAAGAGACCCAGTACTTC. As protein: CASSTPDRGQETQYF.

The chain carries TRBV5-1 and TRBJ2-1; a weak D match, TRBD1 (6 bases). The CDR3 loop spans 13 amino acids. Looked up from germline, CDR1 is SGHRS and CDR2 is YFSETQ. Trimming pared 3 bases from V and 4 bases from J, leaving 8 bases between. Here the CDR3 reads CASSSDSYNEQFF. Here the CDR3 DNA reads TGCGCCAGCAGCTCGGACAGTTACAATGAGCAGTTCTTC.

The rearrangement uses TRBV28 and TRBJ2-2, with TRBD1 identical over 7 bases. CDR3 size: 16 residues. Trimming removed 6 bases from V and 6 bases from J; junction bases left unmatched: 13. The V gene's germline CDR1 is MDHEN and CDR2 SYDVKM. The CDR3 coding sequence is TGTGCCAGCAGGTCTCGGCGGACAGGCGCGGCCGGGGAGCTGTTTTTT. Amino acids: CASRSRRTGAAGELFF.

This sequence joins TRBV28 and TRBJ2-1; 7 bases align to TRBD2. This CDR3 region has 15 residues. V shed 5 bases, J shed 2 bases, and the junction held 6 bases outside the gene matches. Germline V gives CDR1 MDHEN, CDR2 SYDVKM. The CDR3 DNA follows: TGTGCCAGCAGTCCACCTAGCGGTACCTACAATGAGCAGTTCTTC. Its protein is CASSPPSGTYNEQFF. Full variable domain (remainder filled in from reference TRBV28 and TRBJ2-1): DVKVTQSSRYLVKRTGEKVFLECVQDMDHENMFWYRQDPGLGLRLIYFSYDVKMKEKGDIPEGYSVSREKKERFSLILESASTNQTSMYLCASSPPSGTYNEQFFGPGTRLTVL.

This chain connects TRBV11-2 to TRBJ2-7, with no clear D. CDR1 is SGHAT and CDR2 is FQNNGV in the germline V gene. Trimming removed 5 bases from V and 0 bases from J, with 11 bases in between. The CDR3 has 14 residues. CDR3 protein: CASSLGSSSYEQYF. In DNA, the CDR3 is TGTGCCAGCAGCCTCGGGTCCTCCTCCTACGAGCAGTACTTC.

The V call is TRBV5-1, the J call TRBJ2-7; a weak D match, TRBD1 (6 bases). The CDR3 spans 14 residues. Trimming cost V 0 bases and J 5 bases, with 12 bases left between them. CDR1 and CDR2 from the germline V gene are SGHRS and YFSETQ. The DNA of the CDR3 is TGCGCCAGCAGCTTGGACAGGGAGCAAGACGAGCAGTACTTC. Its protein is CASSLDREQDEQYF.